Here is one T cell receptor beta chain with its context. The repertoire was sequenced with immunoSEQ multiplex PCR; TCRdb's copy has only in-frame clones and lacks some. Altogether about 210,000 clones are present, 86% being singletons, with the ten largest covering 0.7% to 0.8%. V was clipped by 3 bases and J by 6 bases, with 11 bases between them. This CDR3 comprises 14 residues. The germline V gene encodes CDR1 KGHDR and CDR2 SFDVKD. This sample was taken from a study of blood T cell repertoires in COVID-19. Specimen: peripheral blood. This clonotype was sampled from a woman aged 70-85 years with acute or convalescent COVID-19. This sequence joins TRBV24-1 and TRBJ1-5; D is perhaps TRBD1 (5 bases). The CDR3 here is CATSDGGIGQPQHF. The CDR3 bases are TGTGCCACCAGTGATGGGGGGATCGGTCAGCCCCAGCATTTT.